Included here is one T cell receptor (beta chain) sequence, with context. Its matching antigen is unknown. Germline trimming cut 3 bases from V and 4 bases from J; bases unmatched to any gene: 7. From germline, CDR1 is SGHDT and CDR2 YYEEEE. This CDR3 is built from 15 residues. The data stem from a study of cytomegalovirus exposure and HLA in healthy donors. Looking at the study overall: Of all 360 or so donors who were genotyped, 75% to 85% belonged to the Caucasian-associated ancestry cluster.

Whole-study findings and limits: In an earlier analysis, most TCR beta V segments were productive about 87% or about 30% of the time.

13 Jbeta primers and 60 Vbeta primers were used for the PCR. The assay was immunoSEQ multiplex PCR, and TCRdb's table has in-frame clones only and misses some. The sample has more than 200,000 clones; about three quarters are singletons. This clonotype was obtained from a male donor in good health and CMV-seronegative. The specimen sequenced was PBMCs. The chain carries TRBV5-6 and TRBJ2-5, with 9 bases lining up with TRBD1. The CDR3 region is CASSYDDRGGETQYF. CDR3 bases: TGTGCCAGCAGCTATGATGACAGGGGGGGAGAGACCCAGTACTTC.